Listed here are 8 T cell receptor beta chains from one sample, sequenced in a study of blood T cells in healthy people across ages. A second PCR, run for about 6 to 11 cycles, used a sample-barcoded 5' primer plus a J-beta primer mix. MiXCR, run by TCRdb on the 5' RACE reads, gives a single entry per CDR3 protein. The table lists some 1 million distinct CDR3 sequences, under 45% of them singletons. The sample consisted of blood. The receptors were gathered from a woman aged 55-70 years in good health.

This clonotype was seen only a few times. This chain uses TRBV5-1 with TRBJ2-5, with a weak D call TRBD2 (6 bases). The CDR3 consists of 16 residues. Germline lookup yields CDR1 SGHRS and CDR2 YFSETQ. V was clipped by 0 bases and J by 1 base, with 13 bases between them. The CDR3 spells CASSLEAGRTQETQYF. CDR3 nucleotide sequence: TGCGCCAGCAGCTTGGAGGCGGGGCGGACCCAAGAGACCCAGTACTTC.

This rearrangement joins TRBV6-5 to TRBJ2-7, with 11 bases that match TRBD2. CDR1 and CDR2 (germline): MNHEY, SVGAGI. With 2 bases clipped from V and 4 bases from J, the junction kept 13 bases outside the gene matches. The CDR3 sequence is 18 residues long. In DNA form, the CDR3 reads TGTGCCAGCAGTTACCTTGAGAGGACTAGCGGGTTAATTTACGAGCAGTACTTC. This translates into CASSYLERTSGLIYEQYF.

The chain joins TRBV10-3 to TRBJ1-1; D is unclear. CDR3 length: 16 residues. Germline V CDR1 and CDR2: ENHRY, SYGVKD. V gave up 0 bases and J gave up 1 base, with 12 bases separating them. CDR3 residues: CAISESGIGANTEAFF. CDR3 nucleotide sequence: TGTGCCATCAGTGAGTCGGGTATCGGTGCGAACACTGAAGCTTTCTTT.

This clonotype was seen only a few times. V and J are TRBV20-1 and TRBJ2-1; 8 bases match TRBD2. The CDR3 covers 19 residues. Germline CDR1 reads DFQATT; CDR2 reads SNEGSKA (reference sequence). The ends lost 0 bases at V and 7 bases at J; junction bases unmatched: 20. The CDR3 here is CSARDLAFSPGGWGNEQFF. CDR3 nucleotide sequence: TGCAGTGCTAGAGATCTCGCTTTCAGTCCGGGAGGGTGGGGAAATGAGCAGTTCTTC.

For this clonotype: Its ends do not fully match the called genes, so a read error is possible. V usage is TRBV20-1 and J usage is TRBJ2-1; D call uncertain. The CDR3 consists of 14 residues. Per the germline V gene, CDR1 is DFQATT and CDR2 is SNEGSKA (reference sequence). This chain's CDR3 is CSARGRWDYIEQFF. In nucleotides, the CDR3 is TGCAGTGCTAGGGGTCGCTGGGATTACATTGAGCAGTTCTTC.

This chain links TRBV27 with TRBJ2-3; tentative D call: TRBD2 (5 bases). CDR3 length: 9 amino acids. V lost 10 bases and J lost 10, with 9 bases in between. CDR1 and CDR2 (germline): MNHEY, SMNVEV (reference sequence). Here the CDR3 reads CATEGAQYF. The CDR3 region has the DNA TGTGCCACCGAGGGTGCGCAGTATTTT.

The chain joins TRBV6-1 to TRBJ2-7; D is possibly TRBD1 or TRBD2 (5 bases each). CDR1 and CDR2 from the germline V gene are MNHNS and SASEGT. The CDR3 extends over 13 amino acids. Trimming removed 7 bases from V and 3 bases from J, with 13 bases in between. The CDR3 DNA is TGTGCCAGCAAGGGCAGGGAGCTCTACGAGCAGTACTTC. Its translation is CASKGRELYEQYF.

This clonotype was counted between two and nine times. The chain has TRBV6-5 and TRBJ2-3, with D uncertain. Germline V lookup: CDR1 MNHEY, CDR2 SVGAGI. CDR3 length: 14 residues. The V end lost 1 base, the J end lost 1 base, and 6 bases lay between the germline ends. The CDR3 nucleotides are TGTGCCAGCAGTTACTTTGGGGGCACAGATACGCAGTATTTT. Translating gives CASSYFGGTDTQYF.